A single sample gave rise to the 17 T cell receptor beta chains below, sequenced in a study of patients and donors after allogeneic stem cell transplantation. TCRdb reanalysed the RT-PCR reads using MiXCR and keeps one entry per CDR3 protein. This repertoire shows more than 150,000 distinct CDR3 sequences, around two fifths found once; its top ten account for 30% to 35%. The specimen sequenced was blood, either unsorted or a sorted T cell fraction (not recorded which). These receptors were taken from a human donor who was either an allogeneic HSCT recipient or a stem cell or donor lymphocyte infusion donor (not recorded which). It is not recorded whose cells these are; they may come from a transplant donor.

This clonotype was detected only a few times. V gene TRBV12-3 or TRBV12-4 combines with J gene TRBJ1-1; 8 nucleotides align to TRBD1. CDR3 length: 13 amino acids. V dropped 6 bases and J dropped 0; count of bases not matched to a gene: 0. The CDR3 here is CASRDRVNTEAFF. The CDR3 nucleotides are TGTGCCAGCAGGGACAGGGTGAACACTGAAGCTTTCTTT.

CDR3 in DNA: TGTGCCACCAGCAGAGATCAAGGGCAACGCACAGATACGCAGTATTTT. It translates to CATSRDQGQRTDTQYF. The chain joins TRBV15 to TRBJ2-3; D is unclear. V was trimmed by 0 bases and J by 1 base, leaving 11 bases between them. Per the germline V gene, CDR1 is LNHNV and CDR2 is YYDKDF (reference sequence). The CDR3 is made up of 16 amino acids.

The chain combines TRBV4-2 with TRBJ2-1; maybe TRBD1 (7 bases). V was trimmed by 4 bases and J by 7 bases, leaving 17 bases between them. The length of the CDR3 is 15 residues. CDR1 is LGHNA, CDR2 YNFKEQ, per germline. The CDR3 loop is CASSLEGQIPNEQFF. The DNA of the CDR3 is TGTGCCAGCAGCCTGGAGGGACAGATACCTAATGAGCAGTTCTTC.

The rearrangement links TRBV27 to TRBJ2-7; 12 bases agree with TRBD1. Germline V gene sequence: CDR1 MNHEY, CDR2 SMNVEV (reference sequence). With 2 bases clipped from V and 6 bases from J, the junction kept 2 bases outside the gene matches. The CDR3 has 14 amino acids. This CDR3 is CASSLGTGGSEQYF. The CDR3 DNA sequence: TGTGCCAGCAGTTTAGGGACAGGGGGCTCCGAGCAGTACTTC.

This sequence joins TRBV9 and TRBJ1-1; TRBD1 matches at 8 bases. The CDR3 covers 16 residues. Trimming cost V 0 bases and J 1 base; bases outside gene matches: 5. The V gene's germline CDR1 is SGDLS and CDR2 YYNGEE. The chain's CDR3 is CASSVDQGARNTEAFF. The DNA of the CDR3 is TGTGCCAGCAGCGTAGATCAGGGGGCGCGGAACACTGAAGCTTTCTTT.

The rearrangement joins TRBV30 to TRBJ1-1, with unresolved D. V lost 3 bases to trimming and J lost 3 bases, with 14 bases between them. CDR1 GTSNPN and CDR2 SVGIG come from the germline V gene (reference sequence). The CDR3 has 14 amino acids. As DNA, the CDR3 is TGTGCCTGGAGGGGATCATCGAGGGACACTGAAGCTTTCTTT. It codes for CAWRGSSRDTEAFF.

The chain joins TRBV7-6 to TRBJ1-4; a weak D match, TRBD1 (6 bases). Trimming left V 6 bases short and J 4 bases short, with 12 bases between. The CDR3 consists of 14 residues. Germline-derived CDR1 and CDR2 are SGHVS and FNYEAQ. CDR3 bases: TGTGCCAGCAGTTCCGGGACAAATAATGAAAAACTGTTTTTT. Encoded protein: CASSSGTNNEKLFF.

CDR3: CASSPPDTQYF. CDR3 coding DNA: TGCGCCAGCAGCCCCCCGGATACGCAGTATTTT. The chain recombines TRBV23-1 with TRBJ2-3; no clear D. TRBV23-1 qualifies as an ORF whose function is uncertain. Trimming pared 6 bases from V and 6 bases from J, leaving 7 bases between. The CDR3 covers 11 residues.

This clonotype occurred a few times. The chain employs TRBV20-1 and TRBJ1-2, with D maybe TRBD1 (6 bases). Between the trimmed V and J ends, which lost 5 bases and 0 bases, there was a span of 25 bases. The CDR3 is made up of 18 amino acids. Per the germline V gene, CDR1 is DFQATT and CDR2 is SNEGSKA (reference sequence). CDR3 region: CSAVHPGGHPFANYGYTF. The CDR3 nucleotides are TGCAGTGCTGTCCATCCGGGGGGACATCCGTTTGCTAACTATGGCTACACCTTC.

This clonotype was counted ten times or more. The chain is built from TRBV6-6 and TRBJ2-7; D ambiguous. V was cut by 0 bases and J by 5 bases, with 8 bases left in between. CDR1 MNHNY and CDR2 SVGAGI come from the germline V gene (reference sequence). This CDR3 has 13 residues. CDR3 sequence reads: CASSYSGSHEQYF. As DNA, the CDR3 is TGTGCCAGCAGTTACTCAGGGTCCCACGAGCAGTACTTC.

This clonotype was picked up a small number of times. This rearrangement joins TRBV4-3 to TRBJ1-5; tentatively, D is TRBD1 (6 bases). Germline assignment: CDR1 LGHNA and CDR2 YSLEER. V gave up 0 bases and J gave up 5 bases, with 14 bases separating them. The CDR3 contains 16 residues. CDR3 in DNA: TGCGCCAGCAGCCAAGATCTGGGGGCTGAGGATCAGCCCCAGCATTTT. Translation: CASSQDLGAEDQPQHF.

The chain joins TRBV12-3 or TRBV12-4 to TRBJ1-6; a possible D gene is TRBD1 (5 bases). This CDR3 spans 14 amino acids. Trimming cost V 10 bases and J 9 bases, with 19 bases left between them. The CDR3 loop is CATGPGTDTSPLHF. DNA of the CDR3: TGTGCCACCGGACCCGGGACCGATACTTCACCCCTCCACTTT.

Here the CDR3 DNA reads TGTGCCAGCACCATCACTGACGCAAGCAATGAGCAGTTCTTC. Translation: CASTITDASNEQFF. The V call is TRBV27, the J call TRBJ2-1; D is unclear. The germline V gene encodes CDR1 MNHEY and CDR2 SMNVEV (reference sequence). The CDR3 has 14 amino acids. V was clipped by 7 bases and J by 6 bases, with 16 bases between them.

The chain has TRBV20-1 and TRBJ2-7, with 7 positions matching TRBD2. CDR1 DFQATT and CDR2 SNEGSKA come from the germline V gene (reference sequence). The CDR3 contains 13 residues. Losses at the gene ends were 5 bases for V and 5 bases for J; bases not matched to a gene: 9. DNA of the CDR3: TGCAGTGCTTTTACTAGCGTGATTGACGAGCAGTACTTC. This translates into CSAFTSVIDEQYF.

This chain joins TRBV9 and TRBJ1-2; a possible D gene is TRBD1 (5 bases). This CDR3 is built from 12 residues. Germline CDR1 is SGDLS and CDR2 is YYNGEE. Trimming shortened V by 2 bases and J by 13 bases, and 15 bases separated the two germline ends. The DNA for the CDR3 is TGTGCCAGCAGCGTTGGGGGGAGGCACGTCACCTTC. Encoded protein: CASSVGGRHVTF.

The rearrangement uses TRBV7-2 and TRBJ1-2; D gene unclear. The CDR3 totals 14 residues. Germline CDR1 SGHTA, CDR2 FQGNSA. Trimming pared 1 base from V and 4 bases from J, leaving 10 bases between. The CDR3, as DNA: TGTGCCAGCAGCTTAGATGCAGGACCCTATGGCTACACCTTC. This translates into CASSLDAGPYGYTF.

The chain has TRBV9 and TRBJ1-4; D remains ambiguous. Germline V CDR1 and CDR2: SGDLS, YYNGEE. The CDR3 has 13 amino acids. V was cut by 3 bases and J by 3 bases, with 6 bases left in between. CDR3 region: CASSGAANEKLFF. The CDR3 DNA reads TGTGCCAGCAGCGGGGCAGCTAATGAAAAACTGTTTTTT.